This TCR beta chain emerged from a study of T cell responses to AZD1222 COVID-19 vaccine. Losses at the gene ends were 4 bases for V and 1 base for J; bases not matched to a gene: 10. Germline values: CDR1 SGDLS, CDR2 YYNGEE. The CDR3 spans 16 residues. Sequenced by immunoSEQ multiplex PCR; TCRdb stores in-frame clones only, minus some. The sample contains tens of thousands of clones, about 88% of which appear only once. This clone has just a few counts. Its antigen is not identified. Regarding the study as a whole: Among those given AZD1222, only five to seven were seropositive at baseline.

J is TRBJ1-2 and V is TRBV9; 7 nucleotides agree with TRBD1. The source material was peripheral blood, sampled on day 0 of AZD1222 vaccination. The sequence was collected from an adult in good health. The CDR3 loop reads CASSFPSGQSNYGYTF. In DNA form, the CDR3 reads TGTGCCAGCAGCTTCCCGTCGGGACAGAGTAACTATGGCTACACCTTC.